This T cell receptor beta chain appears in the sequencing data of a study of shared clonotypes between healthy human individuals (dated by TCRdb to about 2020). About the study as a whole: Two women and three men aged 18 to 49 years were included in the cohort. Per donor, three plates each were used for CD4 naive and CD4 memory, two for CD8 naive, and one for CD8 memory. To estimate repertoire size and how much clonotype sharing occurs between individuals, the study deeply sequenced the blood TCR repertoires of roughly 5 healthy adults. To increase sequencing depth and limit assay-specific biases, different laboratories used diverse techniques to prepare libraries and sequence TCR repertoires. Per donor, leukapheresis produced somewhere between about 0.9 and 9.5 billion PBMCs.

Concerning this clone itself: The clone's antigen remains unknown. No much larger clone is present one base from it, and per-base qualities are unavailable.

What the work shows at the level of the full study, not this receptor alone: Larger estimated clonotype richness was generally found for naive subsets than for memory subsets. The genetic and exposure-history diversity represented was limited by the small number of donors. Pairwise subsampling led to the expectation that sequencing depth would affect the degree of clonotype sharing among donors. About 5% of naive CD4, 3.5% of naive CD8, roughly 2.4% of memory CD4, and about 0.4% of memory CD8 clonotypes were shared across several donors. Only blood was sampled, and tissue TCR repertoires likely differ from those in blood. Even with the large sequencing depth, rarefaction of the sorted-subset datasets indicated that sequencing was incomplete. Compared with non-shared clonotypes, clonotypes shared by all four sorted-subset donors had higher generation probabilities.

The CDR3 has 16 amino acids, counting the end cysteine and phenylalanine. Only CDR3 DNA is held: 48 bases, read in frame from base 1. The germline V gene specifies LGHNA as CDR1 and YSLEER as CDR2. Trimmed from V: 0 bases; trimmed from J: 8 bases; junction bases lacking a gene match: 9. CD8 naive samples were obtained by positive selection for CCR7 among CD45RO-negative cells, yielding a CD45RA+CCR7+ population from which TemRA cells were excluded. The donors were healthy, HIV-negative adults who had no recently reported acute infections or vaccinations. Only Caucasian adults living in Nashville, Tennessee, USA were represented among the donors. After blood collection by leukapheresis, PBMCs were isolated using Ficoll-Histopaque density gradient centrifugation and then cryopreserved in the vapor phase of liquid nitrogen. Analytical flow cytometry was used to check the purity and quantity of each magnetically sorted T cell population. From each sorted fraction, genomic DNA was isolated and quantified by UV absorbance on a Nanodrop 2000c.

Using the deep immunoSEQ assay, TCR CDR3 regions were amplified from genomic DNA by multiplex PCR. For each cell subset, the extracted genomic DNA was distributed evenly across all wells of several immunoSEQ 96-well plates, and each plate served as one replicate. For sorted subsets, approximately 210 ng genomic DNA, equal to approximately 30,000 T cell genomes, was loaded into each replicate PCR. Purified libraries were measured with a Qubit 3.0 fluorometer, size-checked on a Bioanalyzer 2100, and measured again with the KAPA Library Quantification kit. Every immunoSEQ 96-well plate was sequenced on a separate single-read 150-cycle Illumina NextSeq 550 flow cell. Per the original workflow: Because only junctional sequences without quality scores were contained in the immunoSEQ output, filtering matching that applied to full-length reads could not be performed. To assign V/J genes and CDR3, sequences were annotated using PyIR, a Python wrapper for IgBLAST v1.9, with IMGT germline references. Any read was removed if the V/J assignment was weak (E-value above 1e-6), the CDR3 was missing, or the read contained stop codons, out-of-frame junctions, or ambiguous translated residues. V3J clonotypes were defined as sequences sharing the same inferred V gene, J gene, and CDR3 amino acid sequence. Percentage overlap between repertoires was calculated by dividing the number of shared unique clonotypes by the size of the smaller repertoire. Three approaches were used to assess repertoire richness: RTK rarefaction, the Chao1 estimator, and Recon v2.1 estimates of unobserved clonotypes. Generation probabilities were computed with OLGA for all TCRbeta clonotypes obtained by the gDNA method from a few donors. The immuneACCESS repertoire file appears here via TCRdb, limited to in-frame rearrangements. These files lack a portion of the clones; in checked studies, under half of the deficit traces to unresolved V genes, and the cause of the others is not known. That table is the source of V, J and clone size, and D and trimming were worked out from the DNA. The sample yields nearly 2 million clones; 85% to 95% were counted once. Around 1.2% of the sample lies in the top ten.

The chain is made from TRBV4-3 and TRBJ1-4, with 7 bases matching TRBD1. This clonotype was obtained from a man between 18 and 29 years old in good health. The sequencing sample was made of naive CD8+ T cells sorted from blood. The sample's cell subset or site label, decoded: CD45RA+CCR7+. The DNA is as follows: TGCGCCAGCAGCCAAGAACAGGGGCCCATAAAGGAAAAACTGTTTTTT. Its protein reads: CASSQEQGPIKEKLFF.